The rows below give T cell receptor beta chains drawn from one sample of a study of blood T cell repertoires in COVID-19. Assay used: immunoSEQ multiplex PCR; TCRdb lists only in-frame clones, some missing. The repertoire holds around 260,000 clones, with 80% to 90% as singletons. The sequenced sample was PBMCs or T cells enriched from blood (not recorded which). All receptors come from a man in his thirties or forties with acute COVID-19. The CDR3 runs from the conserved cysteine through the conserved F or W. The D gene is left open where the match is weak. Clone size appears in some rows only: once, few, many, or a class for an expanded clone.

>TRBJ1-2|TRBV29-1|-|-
TGCAGCGCCGTTGGGGAGCTCTATGGCTACACCTTC
CSAVGELYGYTF
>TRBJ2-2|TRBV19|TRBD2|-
TGTGCCAGTAGCCCTAGCGGGCTGAACACCGGGGAGCTGTTTTTT
CASSPSGLNTGELFF
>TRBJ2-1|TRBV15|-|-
TGTGCCACCAGTCGCTTCGCGGTCTCCTACAATGAGCAGTTCTTC
CATSRFAVSYNEQFF
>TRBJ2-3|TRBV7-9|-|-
TGTGCCAGCAGCTCTCTGGTATCGGCAGGGTTGACGCAGTATTTT
CASSSLVSAGLTQYF
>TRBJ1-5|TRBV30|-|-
TGTGCCTGGAGAGGAGGACGGAATCAGCCCCAGCATTTT
CAWRGGRNQPQHF
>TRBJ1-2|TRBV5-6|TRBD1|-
TGTGCCAGCAGCGTGTGGCCCTTGCCAGGGGGCCACTATGGCTACACCTTC
CASSVWPLPGGHYGYTF
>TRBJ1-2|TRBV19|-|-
TGTGCCAGTAGTCTAACAGGCCCAGGCTATGGCTACACCTTC
CASSLTGPGYGYTF
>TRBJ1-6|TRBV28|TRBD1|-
TGTGCCAGCAGTCGTTCCGGGACAGATAATTCACCCCTCCACTTT
CASSRSGTDNSPLHF
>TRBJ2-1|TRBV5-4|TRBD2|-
TGTGCCAGCAGCTTCCCAGCGGGGGGGCGGAGCTCCTACAATGAGCAGTTCTTC
CASSFPAGGRSSYNEQFF
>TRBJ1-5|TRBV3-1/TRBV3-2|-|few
TGTGCCAGCAGCCACCGGGACACAAATCAGCCCCAGCATTTT
CASSHRDTNQPQHF
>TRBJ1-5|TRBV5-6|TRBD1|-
TGTGCCAGCAGCTTGAGGGGGCTAGGCAATCAGCCCCAGCATTTT
CASSLRGLGNQPQHF
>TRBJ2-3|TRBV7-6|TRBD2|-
TGTGCCAGCACCACCCTGGTGGCGGGGGGCGCAGATACGCAGTATTTT
CASTTLVAGGADTQYF
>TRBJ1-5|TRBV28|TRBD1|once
TGTGCCAGCAGCGCGGGACAGGGGGTTCAGCCCCAGCATTTT
CASSAGQGVQPQHF
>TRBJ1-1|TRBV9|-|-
TGTGCCAGCAGGCAGGCAGCAACCACTGAAGCTTTCTTT
CASRQAATTEAFF
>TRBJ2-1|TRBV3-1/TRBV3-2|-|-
TGTGCCAGCAGCCAAAAGGACCGAGAGGGTGAGCAGTTCTTC
CASSQKDREGEQFF
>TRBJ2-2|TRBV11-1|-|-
TGTGCCAGCAGCTTTGGAGGGTGGAGCACCGGGGAGCTGTTTTTT
CASSFGGWSTGELFF
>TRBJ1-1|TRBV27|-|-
TGTGCCAGCAGTTTCTTGCGGGCTTCTATGAACACTGAAGCTTTCTTT
CASSFLRASMNTEAFF
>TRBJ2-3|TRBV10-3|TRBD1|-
TGTGCCATCAGCGAGAGACAGGGTGTCTCAGATACGCAGTATTTT
CAISERQGVSDTQYF
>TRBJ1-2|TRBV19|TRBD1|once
TGTGCCAGTAGTAAGGGATCCGGGACAGGGAGCCTGGAATATGGCTACACCTTC
CASSKGSGTGSLEYGYTF
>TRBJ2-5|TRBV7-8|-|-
TGTGCCAGCAGCCGAGGGAGGTGGGAGACCCAGTACTTC
CASSRGRWETQYF
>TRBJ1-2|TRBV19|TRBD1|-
TGTGCCAGTAGTGGGGGGACAGGCGGATATGGCTACACCTTC
CASSGGTGGYGYTF
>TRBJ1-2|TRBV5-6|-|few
TGTGCCAGCAGCTTGTCAGGCCCCGGTGGCTACACCTTC
CASSLSGPGGYTF
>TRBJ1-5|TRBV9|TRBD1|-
TGTGCCAGCAGCACCTCGACAGGGGGCATTGAGCCCCAGCATTTT
CASSTSTGGIEPQHF
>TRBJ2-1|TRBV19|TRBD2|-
TGTGCCAGTAGTGTGACTAGCGGGAGCGCTCTTTACAATGAGCAGTTCTTC
CASSVTSGSALYNEQFF
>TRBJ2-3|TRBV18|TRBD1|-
TGTGCCAGCTCATCACTCGGACAGGGGAGAGATACGCAGTATTTT
CASSSLGQGRDTQYF
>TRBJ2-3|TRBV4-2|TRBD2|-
TGTGCCAGCAGCCCCTGGACTAGCGGGGGCGTGCTGGCAGATACGCAGTATTTT
CASSPWTSGGVLADTQYF
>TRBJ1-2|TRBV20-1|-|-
TGCAGTGCTAGTGGAGCGAACTATGGCTACACCTTC
CSASGANYGYTF
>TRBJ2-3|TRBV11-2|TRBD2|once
TGTGCCAGCAGCTTCGGACTAGCGGGAGTTTTAGATACGCAGTATTTT
CASSFGLAGVLDTQYF
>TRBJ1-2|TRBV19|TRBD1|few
TGTGCCAGTAGTGGTGGACAGGGATATGGCTACACCTTC
CASSGGQGYGYTF
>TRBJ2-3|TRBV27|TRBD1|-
TGTGCCAGCTACAGGGGCCGGGGAGATACGCAGTATTTT
CASYRGRGDTQYF
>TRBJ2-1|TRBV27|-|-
TGTGCCAGTGCACCAGGGGACTACAATGAGCAGTTCTTC
CASAPGDYNEQFF
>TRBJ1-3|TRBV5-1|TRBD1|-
TGTGCCAGCAGTGAGGGGGCGCCTCAGGGTGGAAACACCATATATTTT
CASSEGAPQGGNTIYF
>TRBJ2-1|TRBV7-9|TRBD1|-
TGTGCCAGCACCATGAATGACAGGGCCCATGAGCAGTTCTTC
CASTMNDRAHEQFF
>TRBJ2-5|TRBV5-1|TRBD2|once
TGTGCCAGCAGCGGGGAGGGCCGGGAGACCCAGTACTTC
CASSGEGRETQYF
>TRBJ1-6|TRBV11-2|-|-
TGTGCCAGCAGCGGCTTAACAAATTCACCCCTCCACTTT
CASSGLTNSPLHF
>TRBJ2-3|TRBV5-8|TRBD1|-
TGTGCCCCCAATACAGGGGTCTATGTCACAGATACGCAGTATTTT
CAPNTGVYVTDTQYF
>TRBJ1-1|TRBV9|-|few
TGTGCCAGCGCGACAGCTCTTAACACTGAAGCTTTCTTT
CASATALNTEAFF
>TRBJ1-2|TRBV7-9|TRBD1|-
TGTGCCAGCAGCTTAGAGGGGACAGGGAACTATGGCTACACCTTC
CASSLEGTGNYGYTF
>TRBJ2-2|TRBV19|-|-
TGTGCCAGTAGTATTGGCGGGTCGGACACCGGGGAGCTGTTTTTT
CASSIGGSDTGELFF
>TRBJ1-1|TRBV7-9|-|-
TGTGCCAGCAGCCGGGGCACTGAAGCTTTCTTT
CASSRGTEAFF
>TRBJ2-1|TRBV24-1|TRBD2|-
TGTGCCACCAGTGACACCTTCCTAGCGGGAGATTCTGCATCTTACAATGAGCAGTTCTTC
CATSDTFLAGDSASYNEQFF
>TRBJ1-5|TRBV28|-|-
TGTGCCAGCAGTTTAGGTTACCAGGGAGGGCAGCCCCAGCATTTT
CASSLGYQGGQPQHF
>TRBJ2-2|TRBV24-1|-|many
TGTGCCACCAGTGGCCAAACTAGTAGATTCACCGGGGAGCTGTTTTTT
CATSGQTSRFTGELFF
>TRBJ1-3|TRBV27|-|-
TGTGCCAGCAGCACCAACTCCCAAGCAGGGAACACCATATATTTT
CASSTNSQAGNTIYF
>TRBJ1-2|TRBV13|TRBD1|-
TGTGCCAGCATCCCATTCTCAGACAGGGGGGGCGGCTACACCTTC
CASIPFSDRGGGYTF
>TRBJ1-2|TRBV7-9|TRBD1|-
TGTGCCAGCAGCTTACCAAGCAGGGGGGCGCAGGAGAGTGGCTACACCTTC
CASSLPSRGAQESGYTF
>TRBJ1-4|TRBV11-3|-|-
TGTGCCAGCAGCTTAGGAGGTGGGGGAGGAAAGGAAAAACTGTTTTTT
CASSLGGGGGKEKLFF
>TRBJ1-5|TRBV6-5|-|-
TGTGCCAGCAGTTACTCGTTCTCTGGCAATCAGCCCCAGCATTTT
CASSYSFSGNQPQHF
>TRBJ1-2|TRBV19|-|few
TGTGCCAGTAGCCAGGGGCAGGTCTATGGCTACACCTTC
CASSQGQVYGYTF
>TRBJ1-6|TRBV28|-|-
TGTGCCAGCAGTCTTCGGGGGGGGACGAATTCACCCCTCCACTTT
CASSLRGGTNSPLHF
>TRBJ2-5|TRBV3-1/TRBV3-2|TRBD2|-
TGTGCCAGCAGGGGACTAGCGGGGGCGCGGGAGACCCAGTACTTC
CASRGLAGARETQYF
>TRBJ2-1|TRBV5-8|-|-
TGTGCCAGCAGCTTACAGGTCTCTGAGCAGTTCTTC
CASSLQVSEQFF
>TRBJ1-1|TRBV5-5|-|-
TGTGCCAGCAGGCGTTGGGGGGACACTGAAGCTTTCTTT
CASRRWGDTEAFF
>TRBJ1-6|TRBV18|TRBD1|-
TGTGCCAGCTCACAGGACAGGGCTAATTCACCCCTCCACTTT
CASSQDRANSPLHF
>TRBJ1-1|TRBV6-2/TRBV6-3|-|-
TGTGCCAGCAGTTACGTGAGGGTCACTGAAGCTTTCTTT
CASSYVRVTEAFF